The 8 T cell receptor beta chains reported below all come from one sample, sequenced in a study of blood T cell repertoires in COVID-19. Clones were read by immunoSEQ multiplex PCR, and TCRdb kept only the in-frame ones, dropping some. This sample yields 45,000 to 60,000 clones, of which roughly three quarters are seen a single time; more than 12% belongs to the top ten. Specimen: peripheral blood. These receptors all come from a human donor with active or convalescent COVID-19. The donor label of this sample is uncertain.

CDR3 protein: CASRPGQGGMNTEAFF. Written as DNA, the CDR3 is TGTGCCAGCCGTCCGGGACAGGGGGGTATGAACACTGAAGCTTTCTTT. The V and J genes are TRBV19 and TRBJ1-1, with 11 bases identical to TRBD1. This CDR3 has 16 residues. CDR1 LNHDA and CDR2 SQIVND come from the germline V gene (reference sequence). V shed 9 bases, J shed 0 bases, and the junction held 9 bases outside the gene matches.

For the CDR3, the DNA is TGTGCCAGCAGATTACAGGGATACACCGGGGAGCTGTTTTTT. Translation: CASRLQGYTGELFF. V usage is TRBV6-5 and J usage is TRBJ2-2, with D possibly TRBD1 on 6 matching bases. The CDR3 covers 14 residues. Germline loops: CDR1 MNHEY, CDR2 SVGAGI. V was pared by 6 bases and J by 3 bases, with 11 bases between.

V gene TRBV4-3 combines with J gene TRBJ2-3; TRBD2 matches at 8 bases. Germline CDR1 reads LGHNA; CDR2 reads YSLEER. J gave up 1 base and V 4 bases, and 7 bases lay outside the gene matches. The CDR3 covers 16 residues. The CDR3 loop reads CASSPGTSLRTDTQYF. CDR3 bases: TGCGCCAGCAGCCCCGGGACTAGTCTGCGCACAGATACGCAGTATTTT.

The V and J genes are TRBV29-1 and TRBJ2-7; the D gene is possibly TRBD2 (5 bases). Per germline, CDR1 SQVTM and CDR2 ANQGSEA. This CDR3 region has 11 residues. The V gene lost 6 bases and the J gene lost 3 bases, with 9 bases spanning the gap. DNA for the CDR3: TGCAGCGTAGGACGGGACTACGAGCAGTACTTC. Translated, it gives CSVGRDYEQYF.

Written as DNA, the CDR3 is TGCAGCGTTGATAAGGCGGGTACCTACGAGCAGTACTTC. Its protein is CSVDKAGTYEQYF. This rearrangement joins TRBV29-1 to TRBJ2-7, with TRBD2 as a possible D gene (5 bases). Germline-derived CDR1 and CDR2 are SQVTM and ANQGSEA. The CDR3 runs 13 residues. The V end was cut by 3 bases, the J end by 2 bases, with 11 bases between.

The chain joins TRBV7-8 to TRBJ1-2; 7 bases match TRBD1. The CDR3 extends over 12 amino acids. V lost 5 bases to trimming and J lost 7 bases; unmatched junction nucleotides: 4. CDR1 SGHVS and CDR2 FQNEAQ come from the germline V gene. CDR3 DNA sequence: TGTGCCAGCAGCCAACAGGGGCTTGGCTACACCTTC. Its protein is CASSQQGLGYTF.

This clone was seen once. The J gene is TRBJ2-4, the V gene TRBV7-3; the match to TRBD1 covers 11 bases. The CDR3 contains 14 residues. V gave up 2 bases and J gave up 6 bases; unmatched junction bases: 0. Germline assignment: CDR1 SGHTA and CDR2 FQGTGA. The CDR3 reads CASSLGTGGNIQYF. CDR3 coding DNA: TGTGCCAGCAGCTTAGGGACAGGGGGAAACATTCAGTACTTC.

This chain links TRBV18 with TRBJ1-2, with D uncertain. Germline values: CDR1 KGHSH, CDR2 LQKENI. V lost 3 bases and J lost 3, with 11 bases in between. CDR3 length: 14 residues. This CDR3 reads CASSPVGLDYGYTF. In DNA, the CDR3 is TGTGCCAGCTCACCCGTTGGTTTAGACTATGGCTACACCTTC.